What follows is one T cell receptor beta chain and its context. Sequencing used immunoSEQ multiplex PCR; TCRdb keeps in-frame clones, though not all of them. There are 97,000 or so clones in the sample; 75% to 95% occur only once, and about 5% lies in the top ten. Trimming removed 2 bases at V and 2 bases at J, with 14 bases between. This CDR3 region has 16 residues. Per germline, CDR1 MRHNA and CDR2 SNTAGT. This sample is drawn from a study of blood T cell repertoires in COVID-19. J is TRBJ2-3 and V is TRBV6-4; D is ambiguous. The sequenced material came from peripheral blood. The receptor comes from a man between 50 and 59 years old with acute or convalescent COVID-19. The CDR3 protein is CASSDVRQVITDTQYF. Written as DNA, the CDR3 is TGTGCCAGCAGTGACGTAAGGCAGGTCATCACAGATACGCAGTATTTT.